This T cell receptor (beta chain) was retrieved from a study of Ad26.COV2.S vaccination and SARS-CoV-2 variants. Overall study results and limits: Spike-specific TCR breadth was greater in vaccine than placebo recipients. In TCR breadth and depth analyses, total T cell responses may have been underestimated. The study found similar non-spike TCR breadth in vaccine and placebo recipients. Substantial breadth was reportedly displayed by spike-specific CD8+ and CD4+ T cell responses after vaccination.

A remark on this clone: Its antigen is not known.

The repertoire was sequenced with immunoSEQ multiplex PCR; TCRdb's copy has only in-frame clones and lacks some. The data hold roughly 100,000 clones, with around three quarters observed a single time. The CDR3 length is 16 residues. Germline V gene lookup returns CDR1 MNHEY and CDR2 SMNVEV (reference sequence). V was trimmed by 0 bases and J by 1 base, leaving 11 bases between them. The chain joins TRBV27 to TRBJ2-3; D is unresolved. This TCR was sampled from a human donor who had recovered from COVID-19. Sample: peripheral blood, taken after recovery from COVID-19. The CDR3 nucleotides read TGTGCCAGCAGTTTATCGTTGGGCTCGGGCACAGATACGCAGTATTTT. It yields the protein CASSLSLGSGTDTQYF.